This T cell receptor beta chain was identified during a study of cytomegalovirus exposure and HLA in healthy donors. As regards this clone: Its target is not known.

The primer mix had 60 Vbeta and 13 Jbeta primers. In the original workflow: Roughly 73 million unique TCR beta chains, roughly 11 million of them shared, were counted by a later analysis. The table came from immunoSEQ multiplex PCR; TCRdb's copy has only in-frame clones and leaves some out. For V, J and clone size, that table is used; D and trimming come from the DNA. The table has 200,000 or so clones, about 90% seen once. The CDR3 loop spans 14 amino acids. J gave up 15 bases and V 3 bases, and 13 bases lay outside the gene matches. Looked up from germline, CDR1 is SGHTA and CDR2 is FQGNSA. Points from the study as a whole: The authors later found TCR association rates varying by HLA locus, with DRB1 most and HLA-C fewest. An analysis that came later showed most CMV-associated TCR beta chains appearing HLA-restricted.

This TCR was recovered from a girl less than two years old in good health and CMV-seronegative. The sequencing sample was made of PBMCs. The rearrangement uses TRBV7-2 and TRBJ2-1, with 8 bases fitting TRBD2. CDR3 DNA: TGTGCCAGCAGCTTGGATCCCAAGCGGGGGTCGCCGTTCTTC. Its translation is CASSLDPKRGSPFF.